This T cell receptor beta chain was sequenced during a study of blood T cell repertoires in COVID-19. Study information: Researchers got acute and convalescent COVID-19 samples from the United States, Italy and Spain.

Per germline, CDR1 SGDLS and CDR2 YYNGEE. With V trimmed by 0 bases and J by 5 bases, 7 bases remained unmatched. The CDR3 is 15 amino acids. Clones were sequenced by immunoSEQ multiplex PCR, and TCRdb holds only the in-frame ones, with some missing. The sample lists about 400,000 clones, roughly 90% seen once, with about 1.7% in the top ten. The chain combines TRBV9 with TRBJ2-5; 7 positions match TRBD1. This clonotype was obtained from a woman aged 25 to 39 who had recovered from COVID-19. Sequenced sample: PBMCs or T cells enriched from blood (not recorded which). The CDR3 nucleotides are TGTGCCAGCAGCGTAGCCAGGACAGGCGGGGAGACCCAGTACTTC. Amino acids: CASSVARTGGETQYF. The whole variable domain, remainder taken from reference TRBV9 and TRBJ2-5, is DSGVTQTPKHLITATGQRVTLRCSPRSGDLSVYWYQQSLDQGLQFLIQYYNGEERAKGNILERFSAQQFPDLHSELNLSSLELGDSALYFCASSVARTGGETQYFGPGTRLLVL.